One T cell receptor beta chain is described in this entry. V lost 4 bases and J lost 0; bases outside the gene matches: 5. The CDR3 extends over 16 amino acids. Germline CDR1 is MNHEY and CDR2 is SMNVEV (reference sequence). TCRbeta library preparation incorporated unique molecular identifiers. TCRdb reprocessed the PCR reads via MiXCR and lists one record per CDR3 protein. The sample includes about 500,000 distinct CDR3 sequences, 32% of them seen just once. The source of the sample is a study of T-cell reconstitution after alpha-beta-depleted transplantation in children. The clonotype comes from a human donor who donated a stem cell graft to a child with aplastic anemia. The chain carries TRBV27 and TRBJ2-3; TRBD1 matches 9 bases. The source material was PBMCs from the stem cell graft donor, sampled from the stem cell graft. The CDR3 protein is CASSSRTGESTDTQYF. The CDR3 nucleotides read TGTGCCAGCAGTTCTCGGACAGGGGAAAGCACAGATACGCAGTATTTT.